The TCR beta chain under discussion was sequenced for a study of control samples from healthy donors and cancer patients. V lost 3 bases, J lost 4 bases, and 6 bases lay in between. The CDR3 covers 13 residues. The assay was immunoSEQ multiplex PCR, and TCRdb's table has in-frame clones only and misses some. The sample lists more than 100,000 clones, around nine tenths occurring once. Sample: blood. V and J are TRBV12-3 or TRBV12-4 and TRBJ2-2, with D unresolved. The source is a man younger than 30 in good health. The CDR3 nucleotides read TGTGCCAGCAGTTTTATGACCACCGGGGAGCTGTTTTTT. It is translated as CASSFMTTGELFF.